This is a list of T cell receptor beta chains from one sample in a study of T cell responses to AZD1222 COVID-19 vaccine. Sequencing used immunoSEQ multiplex PCR; TCRdb keeps in-frame clones, though not all of them. Among under 200,000 clones listed, over 75% were seen once. The sample in question was peripheral blood, obtained 28 days after the second AZD1222 dose. The receptor set was obtained from an adult who received the AZD1222 COVID-19 vaccine. Each CDR3 is given with its conserved first and last residue. The D gene is left open where the match is weak. Not all rows give a size; the values are once, few, many and, for expanded clones, a class.

D,size,V,J,DNA,CDR3
-,once,TRBV7-9,TRBJ2-1,TGTGCCAGCAGCTTTGGTTTCTCGGTCTACAATGAGCAGTTCTTC,CASSFGFSVYNEQFF
-,-,TRBV7-9,TRBJ1-6,TGTGCCAGCAGCTACCCCTCGGGGGTTAGTTCACCCCTCCACTTT,CASSYPSGVSSPLHF
-,-,TRBV28,TRBJ2-2,TGTGCCACCGGGACCGGGGAGCTGTTTTTT,CATGTGELFF
-,-,TRBV7-6,TRBJ1-2,TGTGCCAGCAGCGCCGACGAAACAAGGACAAGCCGCTACACCTTC,CASSADETRTSRYTF
TRBD2,-,TRBV2,TRBJ2-7,TGTGCCAGCAGCGTGAATAGCGGGGGGTTTATCTACGAGCAGTACTTC,CASSVNSGGFIYEQYF
-,-,TRBV30,TRBJ2-7,TGTGCCTGGAGTGTACAACACGGTCCCTACGAGCAGTACTTC,CAWSVQHGPYEQYF
-,few,TRBV6-5,TRBJ1-2,TGTGCCTCGACCGACAGGTTTAAGGGCTACACCTTC,CASTDRFKGYTF
TRBD2,-,TRBV6-5,TRBJ2-5,TGTGCCATCAAGAACCTCGGACTAGCTGAGGAGACCCAGTACTTC,CAIKNLGLAEETQYF
-,-,TRBV19,TRBJ2-3,TGTGCCAGTAGTAGGGACCCTACCACGTTTAGCACAGATACGCAGTATTTT,CASSRDPTTFSTDTQYF
-,-,TRBV7-9,TRBJ1-1,TGTGCCAGCAGCTTATCCAGGGCAATATCGGATACTGAAGCTTTCTTT,CASSLSRAISDTEAFF
TRBD2,-,TRBV5-1,TRBJ2-5,TGCGCCAGCAGCTTGGGGGGACTACAAGAGACCCAGTACTTC,CASSLGGLQETQYF
-,-,TRBV27,TRBJ2-1,TGTGCCAGCAGTACAGCGGGTATTAAAAATGAGCAGTTCTTC,CASSTAGIKNEQFF
TRBD1,-,TRBV12-5,TRBJ1-1,TGTGCTAGTGCCATTACTACGCAGGGGGAGAAAGCTTTCTTT,CASAITTQGEKAFF
-,-,TRBV5-4,TRBJ1-1,TGTGCCTATCGAAAAGGGGTTGGCTCGGGAGTCGAGGCTGAAGCTTTCTTT,CAYRKGVGSGVEAEAFF
-,-,TRBV27,TRBJ1-5,TGTGCCAGCAGTTTCGAGGGAAGCAATCAGCCCCAGCATTTT,CASSFEGSNQPQHF
TRBD1,-,TRBV27,TRBJ1-6,TGTGCCAGCAGTTTATTTGGTGGGACAGGGTTCACCCTCCACTTT,CASSLFGGTGFTLHF
TRBD2,-,TRBV7-9,TRBJ2-3,TGTGCCAGCAGCTTACTGCGGGGGGGCCGGGATACGCAGTATTTT,CASSLLRGGRDTQYF
TRBD1,-,TRBV5-6,TRBJ1-5,TGTGCCAGCAGCTTTCGACAGGGACATTCGCTGGGTCAGCCCCAGCATTTT,CASSFRQGHSLGQPQHF
-,-,TRBV12-3/TRBV12-4,TRBJ2-4,TGTGCCAGCAGTTTCGGGGGCCTCGATCAGTACTTC,CASSFGGLDQYF
-,few,TRBV10-3,TRBJ1-1,TGTGCCATCAGTATCAAACAGGGCATTCACACTGAAGCTTTCTTT,CAISIKQGIHTEAFF
-,-,TRBV4-2,TRBJ1-2,TGTGCCAGCAGCCAAGCGGAAAAGGGGTATGGCTACACCTTC,CASSQAEKGYGYTF
-,-,TRBV5-8,TRBJ1-2,TGTGCCAGCAGCAGGGGTACTGGGAGGGACTATGGCTACACCTTC,CASSRGTGRDYGYTF
-,-,TRBV6-5,TRBJ1-5,TGTGCCAGCAGTTCCGAACGCAATCAGCCCCAGCATTTT,CASSSERNQPQHF
-,-,TRBV7-3,TRBJ2-1,TGTGCCAGCAGCTTAGGGCCTAGTCGGACGGGTGAGCAGTTCTTC,CASSLGPSRTGEQFF
-,-,TRBV4-1,TRBJ1-1,TGCGCCAGCACGGGGGTCACTGAAGCTTTCTTT,CASTGVTEAFF
-,-,TRBV18,TRBJ2-2,TGTGCCAGCTCACCGGTAGGGAGAGAGGTTACCTCGAACACCGGGGAGCTGTTTTTT,CASSPVGREVTSNTGELFF
-,-,TRBV7-9,TRBJ2-7,TGTGCCAGCAGCTTCTCGGGGGTCTACGAGCAGTACTTC,CASSFSGVYEQYF
-,few,TRBV7-6,TRBJ2-5,TGTGCCAGCAGCTTAGCGGGGCGGACCCAGGGGAGGCGAGAGACCCAGTACTTC,CASSLAGRTQGRRETQYF
TRBD2,-,TRBV19,TRBJ2-1,TGTGCCAGTAAACTAGCGGGGGTAGGCAATGAGCAGTTCTTC,CASKLAGVGNEQFF
TRBD1,-,TRBV9,TRBJ1-2,TGTGCCAGCCCATCCCTATCCCGGGACAGGGGTGGCTACACCTTC,CASPSLSRDRGGYTF
-,-,TRBV7-7,TRBJ2-2,TGTGCCAGCAGCCCAATAAAGGGCACCGGGGAGCTGTTTTTT,CASSPIKGTGELFF
TRBD1,-,TRBV19,TRBJ1-2,TGTGCCAGTAGTAAGACAGGGTCCTATGGCTACACCTTC,CASSKTGSYGYTF
-,-,TRBV12-5,TRBJ2-7,TGTGCTAGTGGTTCGGGGAGCTCCTACGAGCAGTACTTC,CASGSGSSYEQYF
-,-,TRBV14,TRBJ1-4,TGTGCCAGCAGCCGGGGGCTTAATGAAAAACTGTTTTTT,CASSRGLNEKLFF
-,-,TRBV5-6,TRBJ1-2,TGTGCCAGCAGCTCCCCAGGGGTCTATGGCTACACCTTC,CASSSPGVYGYTF
-,-,TRBV20-1,TRBJ2-4,TGCAGTGCTTGGGTTTGGAACATTCAGTACTTC,CSAWVWNIQYF
TRBD1,-,TRBV5-6,TRBJ1-6,TGTGCCAGCAGCTCGGGACAGGCTTACTCACCCCTCCACTTT,CASSSGQAYSPLHF
-,-,TRBV10-3,TRBJ2-4,TGTGCCATCAGTGACGGGGGTCTAGCCAAAAACATTCAGTACTTC,CAISDGGLAKNIQYF
-,-,TRBV9,TRBJ2-2,TGTGCCAGCAAAAGGACTACCACCGGGGAGCTGTTTTTT,CASKRTTTGELFF
-,-,TRBV11-2,TRBJ2-1,TGTGCCAGCAGCTTACTAGACGGGGGTGAGCAGTTCTTC,CASSLLDGGEQFF
-,-,TRBV2,TRBJ2-1,TGTGCCAGCAGTGGAGGGACCATCTCCTACAATGAGCAGTTCTTC,CASSGGTISYNEQFF
-,-,TRBV25-1,TRBJ1-5,TGTGCCAGCAGTGACGCACGGGGGTATAGCAATCAGCCCCAGCATTTT,CASSDARGYSNQPQHF
-,-,TRBV3-1/TRBV3-2,TRBJ2-2,TGTGCCAGCAGCCAAGGGGGTAGTATAGCCGGGGAGCTGTTTTTT,CASSQGGSIAGELFF
-,-,TRBV6-5,TRBJ1-2,TGTGCCAGCAGTTACAGTAACAGGGACCAGGGCTACACCTTC,CASSYSNRDQGYTF
-,many,TRBV6-5,TRBJ2-1,TGTGCCAGCAGTTACTCGAACGATGCAGATGAGCAGTTCTTC,CASSYSNDADEQFF
TRBD2,-,TRBV30,TRBJ2-7,TGTGCCTGGACTAGCGGGTTCGAGCAGTACTTC,CAWTSGFEQYF
-,-,TRBV7-9,TRBJ1-1,TGTGCCAGCAGCTTAACCGGGGTTACTGAAGCTTTCTTT,CASSLTGVTEAFF
TRBD1,-,TRBV27,TRBJ1-5,TGTGCCAGCAGGCGACAGGCCCAGGGGGCCAATCAGCCCCAGCATTTT,CASRRQAQGANQPQHF
TRBD2,once,TRBV9,TRBJ2-3,TGTGCCAGCAGCGTGGGGGACTATCAGAGTTTT,CASSVGDYQSF
-,-,TRBV10-1,TRBJ2-4,TGCGCCAGCAGTGAGTCGATGGGGCGGGCGGACATTCAGTACTTC,CASSESMGRADIQYF
-,-,TRBV29-1,TRBJ2-1,TGCAGCGTTGTTACCACCTCCTACAATGAGCAGTTCTTC,CSVVTTSYNEQFF
TRBD1,once,TRBV19,TRBJ1-1,TGTGCCAGTAGAGGACAGGTATATATGAACACTGAAGCTTTCTTT,CASRGQVYMNTEAFF
-,-,TRBV6-1,TRBJ1-2,TGTGCCAGCAGTGAAAGTGATCACTATGGCTACACCTTC,CASSESDHYGYTF
TRBD1,-,TRBV18,TRBJ2-1,TGTGCCAGCCGAGGGGCAGGACAGGGACCCCGCGGTGAGCAGTTCTTC,CASRGAGQGPRGEQFF